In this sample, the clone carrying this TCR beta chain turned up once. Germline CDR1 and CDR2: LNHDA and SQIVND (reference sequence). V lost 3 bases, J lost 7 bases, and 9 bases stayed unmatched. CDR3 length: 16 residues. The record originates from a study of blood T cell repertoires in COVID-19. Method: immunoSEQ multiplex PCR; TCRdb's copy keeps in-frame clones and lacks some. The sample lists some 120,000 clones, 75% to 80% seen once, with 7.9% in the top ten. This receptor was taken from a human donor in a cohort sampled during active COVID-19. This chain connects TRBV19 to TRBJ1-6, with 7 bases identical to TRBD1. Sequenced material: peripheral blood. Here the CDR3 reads CASSIRDRVKNSPLHF. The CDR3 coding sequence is TGTGCCAGTAGTATCCGTGACAGGGTGAAGAATTCACCCCTCCACTTT.